This TCR beta chain was documented in a study of OX40 agonist ivuxolimab in advanced cancers. Overall study: The study gave patients intravenous ivuxolimab at 0.01 to 10 mg/kg every 2 weeks. Patients were approximately 80% male with ages about 23 to 90, mean 60.

Comments on this clone: No antigen is known for it.

Exclusion of a patient followed from autoimmune disease history or systemic immunosuppression. Points from the study as a whole: Clonal expansion by week 6 occurred in CD4+ and CD8+ blood T cells (at 0.1 to 3.0 mg/kg).

The CDR3 consists of 15 residues. The V end lost 0 bases, the J end lost 8 bases, and 15 bases lay between the germline ends. Germline values: CDR1 SGHNT, CDR2 YYREEE (reference sequence). Clones were read by immunoSEQ multiplex PCR, and TCRdb kept only the in-frame ones, dropping some. The table lists fewer than 25,000 clones, more than 80% of them singletons. This clonotype was obtained from an adult with an advanced solid tumor such as melanoma, head and neck, liver or kidney cancer. Material: CD4+ or CD8+ T cells sorted from blood, obtained in a trial of the OX40 agonist ivuxolimab. The V and J genes are TRBV5-4 and TRBJ2-1; D is ambiguous. CDR3 loop: CASSLDRVRVDEQFF. In DNA form, the CDR3 reads TGTGCCAGCAGCTTGGACAGAGTCCGGGTGGATGAGCAGTTCTTC.